This TCR beta chain is from a study of blood T cells in healthy people across ages. Findings of the study overall: A strong correlation between TCR beta diversity and naive T cell percentage was seen. Observed TCR beta diversity per million T cells went down as age went up. This fall followed a roughly linear course with age. Relative to aged donors, long-lived donors carried more naive CD4+ cells and displayed higher diversity.

V was shortened by 6 bases and J by 1 base, with 13 bases between the two germline ends. In germline, CDR1 is SGHRS, CDR2 YFSETQ. This CDR3 has 14 amino acids. To note about this clonotype: Its cognate antigen is unknown.

For the second PCR, which ran for about 6 to 11 cycles, a sample-barcoded 5' primer and a J-beta primer mix were used. MiXCR was run by TCRdb on the 5' RACE reads, yielding one entry per CDR3 protein. The sample has approximately 800,000 distinct CDR3 sequences, roughly 40% seen once. The TCR was taken from a man younger than 35 in good health. The specimen sequenced was blood. The chain recombines TRBV5-1 with TRBJ1-1, with D possibly being TRBD1 (6 bases). The CDR3, as DNA: TGCGCCAGCAACTTTGGACAGCAGAACACTGAAGCTTTCTTT. Protein: CASNFGQQNTEAFF.